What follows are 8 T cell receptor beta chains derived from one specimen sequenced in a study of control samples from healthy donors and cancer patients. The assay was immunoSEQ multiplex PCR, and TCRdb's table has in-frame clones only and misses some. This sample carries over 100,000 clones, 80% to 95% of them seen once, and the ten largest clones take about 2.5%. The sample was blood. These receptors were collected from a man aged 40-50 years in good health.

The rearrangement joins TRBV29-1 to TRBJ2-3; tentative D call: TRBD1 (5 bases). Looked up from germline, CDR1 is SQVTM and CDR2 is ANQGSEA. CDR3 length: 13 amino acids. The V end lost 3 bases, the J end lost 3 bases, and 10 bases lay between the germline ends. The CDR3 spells CSVDRPGTDTQYF. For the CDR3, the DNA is TGCAGCGTTGATAGACCAGGGACAGATACGCAGTATTTT.

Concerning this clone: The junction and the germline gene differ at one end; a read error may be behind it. CDR3 region: CASSLPRSIESSYEQHF. CDR3 bases: TGTGCCAGCAGTTTACCCCGCTCGATAGAATCGTCCTACGAGCAGCACTTC. The genes are TRBV27 and TRBJ2-7; D gene uncertain. This CDR3 has 17 residues. Germline V gene lookup returns CDR1 MNHEY and CDR2 SMNVEV (reference sequence).

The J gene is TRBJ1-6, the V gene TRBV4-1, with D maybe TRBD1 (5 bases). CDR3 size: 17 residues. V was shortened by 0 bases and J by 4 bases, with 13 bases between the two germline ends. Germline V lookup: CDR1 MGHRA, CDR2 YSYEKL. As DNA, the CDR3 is TGCGCCAGCAGCCAAGATACGAGGGGCGCTTATAATTCACCCCTCCACTTT. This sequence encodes CASSQDTRGAYNSPLHF.

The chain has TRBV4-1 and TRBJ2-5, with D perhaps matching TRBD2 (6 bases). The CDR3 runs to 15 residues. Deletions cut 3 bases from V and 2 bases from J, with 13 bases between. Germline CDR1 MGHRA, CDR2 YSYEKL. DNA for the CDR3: TGCGCCAGCAGCCATGGAGGGGTGGGGCAAGAGACCCAGTACTTC. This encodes CASSHGGVGQETQYF.

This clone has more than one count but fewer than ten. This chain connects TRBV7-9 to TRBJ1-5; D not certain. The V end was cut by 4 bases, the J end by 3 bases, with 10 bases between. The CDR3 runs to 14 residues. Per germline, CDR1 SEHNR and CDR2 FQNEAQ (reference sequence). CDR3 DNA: TGTGCCAGCAGCTCCTCAATGACCAATCAGCCCCAGCATTTT. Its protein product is CASSSSMTNQPQHF.

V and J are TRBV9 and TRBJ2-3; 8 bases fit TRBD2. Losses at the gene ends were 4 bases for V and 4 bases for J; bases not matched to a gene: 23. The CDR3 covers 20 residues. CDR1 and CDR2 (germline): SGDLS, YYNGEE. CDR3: CASSPTTSENRMGVADTQYF. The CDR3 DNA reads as TGTGCCAGCAGCCCAACGACTAGCGAGAACAGAATGGGGGTTGCAGATACGCAGTATTTT.

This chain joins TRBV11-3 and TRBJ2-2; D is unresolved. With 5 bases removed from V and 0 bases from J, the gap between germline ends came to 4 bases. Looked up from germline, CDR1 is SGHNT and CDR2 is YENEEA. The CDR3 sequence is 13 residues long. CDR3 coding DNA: TGTGCCAGCAGCGAGACGAACACCGGGGAGCTGTTTTTT. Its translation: CASSETNTGELFF.

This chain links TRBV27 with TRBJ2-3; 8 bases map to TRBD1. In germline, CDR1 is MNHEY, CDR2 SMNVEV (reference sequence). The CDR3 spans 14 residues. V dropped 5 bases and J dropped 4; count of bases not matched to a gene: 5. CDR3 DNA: TGTGCCAGCAGTCAAGGACAGGGCGCAGATACGCAGTATTTT. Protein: CASSQGQGADTQYF.